The clone carrying this T cell receptor beta chain was counted many times. Its antigen is unknown. The CDR3 length is 16 residues. Germline CDR1 is MGHRA and CDR2 is YSYEKL. The V end was cut by 0 bases, the J end by 5 bases, with 13 bases between. TCRdb re-called the multiplex PCR reads with MiXCR, one entry per CDR3 protein. The sample gives around 300,000 distinct CDR3 sequences, 30% to 35% of which show up once; 1.1% is in the top ten. This entry belongs to a study of breast tumors, draining lymph nodes, adjacent tissues. Study conclusions and caveats: Data only fit, rather than demonstrated, lymph node origin of most tumor T cells. Tumor TCR diversity was below lymph nodes but above nontumor tissue. Luminal-like breast cancer showed significantly higher tumor–nontumor repertoire similarity than basal-like. Data fit most tumor T cells coming from lymph node, expanding in tumor.

The lymph nodes were axillary draining lymph nodes from breast cancer patients. What was sequenced was axillary lymph node tissue. The origin of this receptor is a female donor with breast cancer. Some clones in this sample may be carry-over from other donors' samples. The chain employs TRBV4-1 and TRBJ2-2; D remains unclear. Here the CDR3 reads CASSQDGLQHTGELFF. Here the CDR3 DNA reads TGCGCCAGCAGCCAAGACGGCTTACAGCATACCGGGGAGCTGTTTTTT.